These 16 T cell receptor beta chains came from one sample sequenced in a study of T cell repertoires in cytomegalovirus infection. Their recognized antigens are unknown. One entry per CDR3 protein, called by TCRdb with MiXCR from the reads. Of 650,000 to 850,000 distinct CDR3 sequences in the sample, 29% were seen once. The material was cultured CD8+ T cells from PBMCs, obtained from culture after CMV antigen stimulation. The source of these receptors is a human donor in good health (CMV status not recorded). Some clones in this sample may be carry-over from other donors' samples.

V and J are TRBV27 and TRBJ1-5, with D uncertain. V was clipped by 2 bases and J by 1 base, with 6 bases between them. Per the germline V gene, CDR1 is MNHEY and CDR2 is SMNVEV (reference sequence). There are 14 residues in the CDR3. For the CDR3, the DNA is TGTGCCAGCAGTTTAAATAGGAGCAATCAGCCCCAGCATTTT. Amino acids: CASSLNRSNQPQHF.

This clonotype occurred many times. This chain links TRBV7-9 with TRBJ2-6, with 8 bases identical to TRBD1. From germline, CDR1 is SEHNR and CDR2 FQNEAQ (reference sequence). V gave up 5 bases and J gave up 2 bases; unmatched junction bases: 8. CDR3 length: 17 amino acids. CDR3 coding DNA: TGTGCCAGCAGCACTCGGACAGGGCGAACTGGGGCCAACGTCCTGACTTTC. It encodes CASSTRTGRTGANVLTF.

This chain uses TRBV12-3 or TRBV12-4 with TRBJ2-2; TRBD2 aligns across 16 bases. This CDR3 is 16 amino acids long. J gave up 6 bases and V 5 bases, and 3 bases lay outside the gene matches. CDR3 residues: CASSTGTSGGAGELFF. The CDR3 DNA reads as TGTGCCAGCAGTACGGGGACTAGCGGGGGGGCCGGGGAGCTGTTTTTT.

This clonotype was counted between two and nine times. V is TRBV5-6 and J is TRBJ1-5; 9 bases match TRBD1. With V trimmed by 4 bases and J by 5 bases, 16 bases remained unmatched. Germline CDR1 reads SGHDT; CDR2 reads YYEEEE. The CDR3 is made up of 18 amino acids. CDR3 coding DNA: TGTGCCAGCAGCGGAACGCGGACAGGGGCCGGGGGGGATCAGCCCCAGCATTTT. Translation gives CASSGTRTGAGGDQPQHF.

A few counts support this clonotype. The V gene is TRBV4-1, the J gene TRBJ2-2; D is unresolved. Germline V lookup: CDR1 MGHRA, CDR2 YSYEKL. The germline V and J ends were trimmed by 0 bases and 7 bases, with 6 bases remaining between them. The CDR3 is 13 residues long. The CDR3 DNA is TGCGCCAGCAGCCAAGACCCTGACGGGGAGCTGTTTTTT. Residues: CASSQDPDGELFF.

V gene TRBV4-3 combines with J gene TRBJ2-1, with D possibly being TRBD1 (5 bases). The V gene lost 0 bases and the J gene lost 11 bases, with 14 bases spanning the gap. CDR3 length equals 14 residues. Germline-derived CDR1 and CDR2 are LGHNA and YSLEER. In DNA form, the CDR3 reads TGCGCCAGCAGCCAAGAGGTGGACATGGGGAAGCAGTTCTTC. The encoded protein is CASSQEVDMGKQFF.

The J gene is TRBJ1-1, the V gene TRBV5-1, with D perhaps matching TRBD1 (6 bases). Germline V gene sequence: CDR1 SGHRS, CDR2 YFSETQ. Deletions cut 4 bases from V and 2 bases from J, with 15 bases between. The CDR3 has 15 residues. The CDR3 DNA is TGCGCCAGCAGCCTTTCCGGGACACCAAACACTGAAGCTTTCTTT. The encoded protein is CASSLSGTPNTEAFF.

This clonotype was found a few times. The V call is TRBV6-6, the J call TRBJ2-1; TRBD1 matches 11 bases. The ends lost 5 bases at V and 12 bases at J; junction bases unmatched: 12. The CDR3 consists of 15 residues. The germline CDR1 and CDR2 sequences are MNHNY and SVGAGI (reference sequence). CDR3 sequence (DNA): TGTGCCAGCAGTCTCACTGGGACAGGGGGAATTGGGCAGTTCTTC. Encoded protein: CASSLTGTGGIGQFF.

The chain combines TRBV20-1 with TRBJ2-3; TRBD2 matches at 7 bases. CDR3 length equals 14 residues. The trim removed 6 bases at V and 0 bases at J, leaving 6 bases unmatched. Germline assignment: CDR1 DFQATT and CDR2 SNEGSKA (reference sequence). CDR3 loop: CSADSGPSTDTQYF. CDR3 bases: TGCAGTGCGGATAGCGGGCCTAGCACAGATACGCAGTATTTT.

In this sample, this clonotype turned up many times. This sequence joins TRBV7-9 and TRBJ1-3, with D unclear. The CDR3 contains 16 residues. V was pared by 1 base and J by 0 bases, with 10 bases between. Per the germline V gene, CDR1 is SEHNR and CDR2 is FQNEAQ (reference sequence). In nucleotides, the CDR3 is TGTGCCAGCAGCTTAGTTGACACGCGCTCTGGAAACACCATATATTTT. Translating gives CASSLVDTRSGNTIYF.

This clonotype has just a few counts. This chain uses TRBV7-9 with TRBJ2-7, with a possible D match to TRBD2 (5 bases). V gave up 4 bases and J gave up 6 bases, with 10 bases separating them. Germline values: CDR1 SEHNR, CDR2 FQNEAQ (reference sequence). The CDR3 spans 12 residues. CDR3 region: CASSSTRGEQYV. DNA for the CDR3: TGTGCCAGCAGCTCTACTCGGGGCGAGCAGTACGTC.

The CDR3 loop reads CASSPADSYEQYV. The CDR3 DNA follows: TGTGCCAGCAGTCCCGCGGACAGCTACGAGCAGTACGTC. The chain recombines TRBV28 with TRBJ2-7; perhaps TRBD1 as D (6 bases). Germline CDR1 is MDHEN and CDR2 is SYDVKM. This CDR3 spans 13 amino acids. V was shortened by 5 bases and J by 3 bases, with 11 bases between the two germline ends.

V and J are TRBV12-3 or TRBV12-4 and TRBJ2-1; perhaps TRBD2 as D (9 bases). The CDR3 runs 15 residues. Trimming pared 7 bases from V and 9 bases from J, leaving 22 bases between. The CDR3 nucleotides read TGTGCCAGCACTCCAGGGGGCGGGGGGGACGTTGAGCAGTTCTTC. This translates into CASTPGGGGDVEQFF.

CDR3 sequence (DNA): TGTGCCACCAGCAGCCTAGAGGGGGTTGAAAAACTGTTTTTT. Amino acids: CATSSLEGVEKLFF. The rearrangement links TRBV15 to TRBJ1-4; D is possibly TRBD1 (6 bases). CDR1 LNHNV and CDR2 YYDKDF come from the germline V gene (reference sequence). The CDR3 loop spans 14 amino acids. V lost 3 bases and J lost 7, with 12 bases in between.

This clonotype was seen ten or more times. The chain carries TRBV7-9 and TRBJ1-2; weak D call: TRBD1 (6 bases). Germline CDR1 is SEHNR and CDR2 is FQNEAQ (reference sequence). V was cut by 5 bases and J by 2 bases, with 12 bases left in between. The CDR3 sequence is 14 residues long. The CDR3 DNA is TGTGCCAGCAGCACCGGACAGACCAACTATGGCTACACCTTC. It translates to CASSTGQTNYGYTF.

This clonotype was seen at least ten times. The J gene is TRBJ1-5, the V gene TRBV7-8; no firm D call. This CDR3 has 13 amino acids. The germline gives CDR1 SGHVS, CDR2 FQNEAQ. V dropped 5 bases and J dropped 6 bases, with 11 bases sitting between them. The CDR3: CASSPAGFQPQHF. The CDR3 region has the DNA TGTGCCAGCAGCCCCGCCGGGTTTCAGCCCCAGCATTTT.